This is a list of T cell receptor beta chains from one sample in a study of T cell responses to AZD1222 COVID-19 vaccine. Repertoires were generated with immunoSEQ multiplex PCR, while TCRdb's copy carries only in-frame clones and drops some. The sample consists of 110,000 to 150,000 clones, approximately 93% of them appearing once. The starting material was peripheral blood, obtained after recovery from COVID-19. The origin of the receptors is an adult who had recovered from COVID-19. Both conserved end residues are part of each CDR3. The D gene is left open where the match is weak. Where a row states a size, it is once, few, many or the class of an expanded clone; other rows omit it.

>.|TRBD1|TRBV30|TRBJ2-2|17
TGTGCCTGGAGTGTACAGGGGGCAGTCGGTGGCACCGGGGAGCTGTTTTTT
CAWSVQGAVGGTGELFF
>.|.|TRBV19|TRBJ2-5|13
TGTGCCAGTAGTATAAGCGGGCTTGAGACCCAGTACTTC
CASSISGLETQYF
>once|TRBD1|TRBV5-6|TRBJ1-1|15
TGTGCCAGCAGCTTAGACAGGGTCAAGACCACTGAAGCTTTCTTT
CASSLDRVKTTEAFF
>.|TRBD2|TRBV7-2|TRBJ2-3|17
TGTGCCAGCAGCTTAAGGACTAGCGGCCTGGGGGTAGATACGCAGTATTTT
CASSLRTSGLGVDTQYF
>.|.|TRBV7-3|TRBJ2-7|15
TGTGCCAGCACCTCGGGAGGGACAGTTACGTACGAGCAGTACTTC
CASTSGGTVTYEQYF
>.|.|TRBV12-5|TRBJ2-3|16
TGTGCTAGTGGTTTGGGGGGCGGACTGTTCACAGATACGCAGTATTTT
CASGLGGGLFTDTQYF
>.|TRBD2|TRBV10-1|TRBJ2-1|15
TGCGCCAGCAGTGGGGTTGGAGCGGGAGCCACTGAGCAGTTCTTC
CASSGVGAGATEQFF
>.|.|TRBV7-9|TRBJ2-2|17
TGTGCCAGCAGTCCTCGAAGTGGGGCAGTGAACACCGGGGAGCTGTTTTTT
CASSPRSGAVNTGELFF
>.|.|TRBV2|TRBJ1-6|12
TGTGCCAGCAGTGAAAGGGGTTCACCCCTCCACTTT
CASSERGSPLHF
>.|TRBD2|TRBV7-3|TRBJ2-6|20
TGTGCCAGCAGCTTAGAGGGTACTAGCGGGAGGGCCTCTGGGGCCAACGTCCTGACTTTC
CASSLEGTSGRASGANVLTF
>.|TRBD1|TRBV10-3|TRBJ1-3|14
TGTGCCACCAGGGACAGCGACTCTGGAAACACCATATATTTT
CATRDSDSGNTIYF
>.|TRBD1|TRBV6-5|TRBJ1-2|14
TGTGCCAGCAGCCTTCGACAGGGGAACTATGGCTACACCTTC
CASSLRQGNYGYTF
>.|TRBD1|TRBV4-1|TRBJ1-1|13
TGCGCCAGCAGATCAACAGGGGGGACTGAAGCTTTCTTT
CASRSTGGTEAFF
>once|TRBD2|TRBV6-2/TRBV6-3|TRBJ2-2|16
TGTGCCAGCAGTCTCCTACTCGCGGGAGAAGCCGGGGAGCTGTTTTTT
CASSLLLAGEAGELFF
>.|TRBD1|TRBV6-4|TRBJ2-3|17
TGTGCCAGCAGTGACTCGACAGGGGCCGATAGCACAGATACGCAGTATTTT
CASSDSTGADSTDTQYF
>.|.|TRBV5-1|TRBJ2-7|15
TGCGCCAGCAGCTTGGCGTCTCAGGGACCATACGAGCAGTACTTC
CASSLASQGPYEQYF
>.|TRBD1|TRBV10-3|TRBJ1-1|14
TGTGCCATCAGCATACAGGGGGTGAACACTGAAGCTTTCTTT
CAISIQGVNTEAFF
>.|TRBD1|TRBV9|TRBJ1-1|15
TGTGCCAGCAGCCCAACAGGGGGGACGTTCACTGAAGCTTTCTTT
CASSPTGGTFTEAFF
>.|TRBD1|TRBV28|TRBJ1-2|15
TGTGCCAGCAGACCCGCCGGGACAGACCCGTTTGGCTACACCTTC
CASRPAGTDPFGYTF
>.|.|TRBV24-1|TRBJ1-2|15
TGTGCCACCAGTGATCCTCGACGGAGTAACTATGGCTACACCTTC
CATSDPRRSNYGYTF
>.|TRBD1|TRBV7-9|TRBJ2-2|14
TGTGCCAGCAGCTTACAGGGGGCTACCGGGGAGCTGTTTTTT
CASSLQGATGELFF
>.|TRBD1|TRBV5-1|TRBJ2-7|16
TGCGCCAGCAGCTTGGCGGGACAGACCTCCTGGGCCGAGCAGTACTTC
CASSLAGQTSWAEQYF
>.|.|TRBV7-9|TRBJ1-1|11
TGTGCCAGCAGTGGGGAAACTGAAGCTTTCTTT
CASSGETEAFF
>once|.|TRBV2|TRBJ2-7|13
TGTGCCAGCAGTACTAGCAGGACCTACGAGCAGTACTTC
CASSTSRTYEQYF
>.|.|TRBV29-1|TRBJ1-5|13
TGCAGCGTTGAAGAAGCGGCCAATCAGCCCCAGCATTTT
CSVEEAANQPQHF
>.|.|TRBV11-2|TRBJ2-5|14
TGTGCCAGCAGCTTAGGATACGTGGAGGAGACCCAGTACTTC
CASSLGYVEETQYF
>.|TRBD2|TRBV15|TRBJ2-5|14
TGTGCCACCAGCGCGGGACTAGCGCAAGAGACCCAGTACTTC
CATSAGLAQETQYF
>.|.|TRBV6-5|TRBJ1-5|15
TGTGCCAGCAATATTCGACAGGTTAGCAATCAGCCCCAGCATTTT
CASNIRQVSNQPQHF
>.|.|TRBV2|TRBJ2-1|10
TGTGCCAGCAGACGTAGTGAGCAGTTCTTC
CASRRSEQFF
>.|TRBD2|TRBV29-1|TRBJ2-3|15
TGCAGCGTTGATAGCCTAGCGGGAGTAGCAGATACGCAGTATTTT
CSVDSLAGVADTQYF
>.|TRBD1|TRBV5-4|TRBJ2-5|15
TGTGCCAGCAGCTCACCTCCGGGACAGGAAGAGACCCAGTACTTC
CASSSPPGQEETQYF